Following are 7 T cell receptor beta chains from one sample sequenced in a study of blood T cell repertoires in COVID-19. Assay: immunoSEQ multiplex PCR; the TCRdb copy retains only in-frame clones and omits some. The sample contains about 94,000 clones, approximately 89% of which appear only once. Source material: peripheral blood. These receptors were collected from a human donor with acute or convalescent COVID-19. The donor label of this sample is uncertain.

This clone appeared once. The chain couples TRBV7-3 to TRBJ2-5, with D possibly TRBD2 on 5 matching bases. Looked up from germline, CDR1 is SGHTA and CDR2 is FQGTGA. The CDR3 runs to 12 residues. V shed 8 bases and J shed 4 bases, with 11 bases lying between them. This chain's CDR3 is CASGLSRETQYF. As DNA, the CDR3 is TGTGCCAGCGGACTTTCCCGAGAGACCCAGTACTTC.

The genes are TRBV19 and TRBJ2-1, with TRBD1 identical over 8 bases. V was clipped by 5 bases and J by 6 bases; unmatched bases: 9. The CDR3 is 15 residues long. CDR1 is LNHDA, CDR2 SQIVND, per germline (reference sequence). The chain's CDR3 is CASSPRGPLGNEQFF. Written as DNA, the CDR3 is TGTGCCAGTAGTCCCAGGGGGCCCCTCGGCAATGAGCAGTTCTTC.

The J gene is TRBJ2-3, the V gene TRBV20-1; the D is unclear. CDR1 and CDR2 from the germline V gene are DFQATT and SNEGSKA (reference sequence). This CDR3 spans 10 amino acids. V was pared by 5 bases and J by 12 bases, with 12 bases between. CDR3 region: CSAEVSVQYF. CDR3 sequence (DNA): TGCAGTGCTGAGGTGTCGGTTCAGTATTTT.

The chain links TRBV27 to TRBJ2-2; TRBD2 might be the D (7 bases). There are 14 residues in the CDR3. The germline V and J ends were trimmed by 2 bases and 5 bases, with 9 bases remaining between them. Germline CDR1 reads MNHEY; CDR2 reads SMNVEV (reference sequence). Here the CDR3 reads CASSLRGGTGELFF. DNA of the CDR3: TGTGCCAGCAGTTTAAGGGGGGGGACCGGGGAGCTGTTTTTT.

The chain couples TRBV3-1 (or the pseudogene TRBV3-2) to TRBJ1-4; the D gene is possibly TRBD1 (5 bases). Germline assignment: CDR1 LGHDT and CDR2 YNNKEL (reference sequence). The CDR3 is 16 amino acids. The V and J ends lost 0 bases and 5 bases respectively, with 13 bases between them. The DNA of the CDR3 is TGTGCCAGCAGCCAAGATGGGGGGGTCCTCAATGAAAAACTGTTTTTT. The encoded protein is CASSQDGGVLNEKLFF.

The chain is built from TRBV9 and TRBJ2-1; 11 positions agree with TRBD2. V gave up 4 bases and J gave up 10 bases; unmatched junction bases: 7. Germline CDR1 SGDLS, CDR2 YYNGEE. This CDR3 contains 14 residues. The CDR3 reads CASSIAGGQREQFF. The CDR3 coding sequence is TGTGCCAGCAGCATAGCGGGGGGGCAACGGGAGCAGTTCTTC.

V usage is TRBV19 and J usage is TRBJ1-1; 8 bases fit TRBD1. Germline loops: CDR1 LNHDA, CDR2 SQIVND (reference sequence). The CDR3 spans 16 residues. J was trimmed by 3 bases and V by 5 bases; bases with no gene match: 11. The CDR3 DNA follows: TGTGCCAGTAGTGGTGGGGGGGACAGGCGGGACACTGAAGCTTTCTTT. This translates into CASSGGGDRRDTEAFF.